This entry describes one T cell receptor (beta chain). Its antigen is unknown. The protocol was immunoSEQ multiplex PCR, while the TCRdb copy is restricted to in-frame clones and leaves out a portion. The sample consists of 4,000 to 5,000 clones, roughly 80% of them appearing once. The record originates from a study of immune evolution from preneoplasia to lung adenocarcinoma. General study findings and limits: Later-stage lesions appeared to have more T cells, more diversity, less clonality. Top clone frequencies peaked in normal lung, apparently declining through invasive adenocarcinoma.

Two lung cancer pathologists independently confirmed each histologic diagnosis. The CDR3 is 14 amino acids. V was shortened by 3 bases and J by 0 bases, with 5 bases between the two germline ends. CDR1 is SGHTA, CDR2 FQGNSA, per germline. The sequenced material came from FFPE adjacent normal lung tissue. J is TRBJ2-2 and V is TRBV7-2, with no clear D. The TCR was taken from a donor older than 65 with lung adenocarcinoma. The CDR3 loop is CASSFGANTGELFF. Written as DNA, the CDR3 is TGTGCCAGCAGCTTCGGAGCGAACACCGGGGAGCTGTTTTTT.